This T cell receptor (beta chain) was recorded in a study of blood T cell repertoires in COVID-19. As for the study in general: There were acute and convalescent COVID-19 samples, and they came from the United States, Italy and Spain.

Per germline, CDR1 SGHRS and CDR2 YFSETQ. This CDR3 spans 14 amino acids. V trimming: 4 bases; J trimming: 2 bases; junction bases outside the gene matches: 3. Profiling relied on immunoSEQ multiplex PCR, and the TCRdb table lists in-frame clones only, not all of them. This sample has about 58,000 clones, with 70% to 90% found just once. Sequenced sample: peripheral blood. This chain connects TRBV5-1 to TRBJ1-2; 9 bases map to TRBD1. This sequence originates from a woman in her sixties with active COVID-19. CDR3 sequence (DNA): TGCGCCAGCAGCCCCGACAGGGGGAACTATGGCTACACCTTC. Protein sequence: CASSPDRGNYGYTF. The whole variable domain, remainder taken from reference TRBV5-1 and TRBJ1-2, is KAGVTQTPRYLIKTRGQQVTLSCSPISGHRSVSWYQQTPGQGLQFLFEYFSETQRNKGNFPGRFSGRQFSNSRSEMNVSTLELGDSALYLCASSPDRGNYGYTFGSGTRLTVV.